The present T cell receptor (beta chain) was sequenced within a study of blood T cell repertoires in COVID-19. Clones were sequenced by immunoSEQ multiplex PCR, and TCRdb holds only the in-frame ones, with some missing. The profile covers approximately 190,000 clones, with about four fifths appearing a single time and approximately 3% taken by the ten largest. Sequencing was done on a sample of PBMCs or T cells enriched from blood (not recorded which). This receptor was taken from a woman aged 30 to 39 who had been exposed to COVID-19.

The CDR3 here is CASSSAISPLHF. The CDR3 DNA is TGTGCCAGCAGTTCCGCGATTTCACCCCTCCACTTT. The V and J genes are TRBV6-5 and TRBJ1-6; D ambiguous. Trimming cost V 4 bases and J 9 bases, with 7 bases left between them. This CDR3 spans 12 amino acids. Germline CDR1 and CDR2: MNHEY and SVGAGI.